What follows are 9 T cell receptor beta chains derived from one specimen sequenced in a study of blood T cells in healthy people across ages. A J-beta primer mix and a sample-barcoded 5' primer were used in a second PCR of about 7 to 12 cycles. TCRdb re-analysed the 5' RACE reads in MiXCR, keeping a single row per CDR3 protein. The sample includes hundreds of thousands of distinct CDR3 sequences, nearly 60% of them seen just once. Sequencing input: blood. The source is a man younger than 40 in good health.

This chain joins TRBV2 and TRBJ2-5; TRBD2 aligns across 14 bases. The CDR3 totals 16 residues. Germline loops: CDR1 SNHLY, CDR2 FYNNEI. J lost 7 bases, V lost 6 bases, and 10 bases had no gene match. The CDR3 sequence: CASRALTSGRAATQYF. As DNA, the CDR3 is TGTGCCAGCAGAGCTCTGACTAGCGGGAGGGCCGCGACCCAGTACTTC.

This clonotype was seen more than once but under ten times. The CDR3, as DNA: TGTGCCAGCAGCACGCGACAGGGGCTGTGGGAGACCCAGTACTTC. It encodes CASSTRQGLWETQYF. The chain employs TRBV11-2 and TRBJ2-7, with 8 bases matching TRBD1. The J call may not be correct, given that the DNA end is closer to TRBJ2-5. The CDR3 extends over 15 amino acids. The germline V gene has CDR1 SGHAT and CDR2 FQNNGV.

V is TRBV18 and J is TRBJ1-5; D remains ambiguous. Germline lookup yields CDR1 KGHSH and CDR2 LQKENI. Between the trimmed V and J ends, which lost 2 bases and 5 bases, there was a span of 10 bases. This CDR3 has 14 amino acids. The CDR3 loop reads CASSPGNTYQPQHF. The CDR3 DNA is TGTGCCAGCTCACCAGGGAACACCTATCAGCCCCAGCATTTT. The complete variable domain, with remaining parts taken from reference TRBV18 and TRBJ1-5, reads NAGVMQNPRHLVRRRGQEARLRCSPMKGHSHVYWYRQLPEEGLKFMVYLQKENIIDESGMPKERFSAEFPKEGPSILRIQQVVRGDSAAYFCASSPGNTYQPQHFGDGTRLSIL.

The chain recombines TRBV11-2 with TRBJ2-7; D perhaps matches TRBD1 (5 bases). Germline V gene lookup returns CDR1 SGHAT and CDR2 FQNNGV. The CDR3 loop spans 15 amino acids. V shed 2 bases and J shed 2 bases, with 13 bases lying between them. For the CDR3, the DNA is TGTGCCAGCAGCTTAAGCTCAGGGCAGGCCTACGAGCAGTACTTC. It translates to CASSLSSGQAYEQYF.

The V gene is TRBV6-2 or TRBV6-3, the J gene TRBJ2-7; tentatively, D is TRBD1 or TRBD2 (5 bases each). V gave up 2 bases and J gave up 4 bases, with 12 bases separating them. CDR1 MNHEY and CDR2 SVGEGT come from the germline V gene. The CDR3 extends over 14 amino acids. The CDR3 is CASSYDRGRYEQYF. The CDR3 DNA reads as TGTGCCAGCAGTTACGACCGGGGACGATACGAGCAGTACTTC.

The rearrangement links TRBV7-2 to TRBJ2-1; the D call may be TRBD1 or TRBD2 (6 bases each). Germline V gives CDR1 SGHTA, CDR2 FQGNSA. The CDR3 extends over 16 amino acids. V was cut by 0 bases and J by 1 base, with 10 bases left in between. DNA of the CDR3: TGTGCCAGCAGCTTAGCGGGGGGCCTTTCCTACAATGAGCAGTTCTTC. This sequence encodes CASSLAGGLSYNEQFF.

The chain joins TRBV7-2 to TRBJ2-3; D is undetermined. V lost 0 bases, J lost 9 bases, and 10 bases lay in between. CDR1 is SGHTA, CDR2 FQGNSA, per germline. This CDR3 spans 13 amino acids. CDR3 in amino acids: CASSLAQELTQYF. DNA for the CDR3: TGTGCCAGCAGCTTAGCCCAGGAATTGACGCAGTATTTT.

This clonotype was seen a few times. V and J are TRBV11-1 and TRBJ2-5, with 8 bases fitting TRBD2. Germline trimming cut 7 bases from V and 4 bases from J; bases unmatched to any gene: 14. The CDR3 covers 16 residues. Germline V CDR1 and CDR2: SGHAT, FQDESV (reference sequence). The CDR3 nucleotides are TGTGCCAGCACCGAAGGTGGGACTAGGGCTCTAGAGACCCAGTACTTC. Its translation: CASTEGGTRALETQYF.

V is TRBV5-1 and J is TRBJ2-7; possible D gene TRBD1, 6 bases. Germline CDR1 reads SGHRS; CDR2 reads YFSETQ. CDR3 length: 15 residues. Between the trimmed V and J ends, which lost 0 bases and 3 bases, there was a span of 13 bases. Here the CDR3 reads CASSLVRDTHYEQYF. In DNA form, the CDR3 reads TGCGCCAGCAGCTTGGTCCGGGACACCCACTACGAGCAGTACTTC.